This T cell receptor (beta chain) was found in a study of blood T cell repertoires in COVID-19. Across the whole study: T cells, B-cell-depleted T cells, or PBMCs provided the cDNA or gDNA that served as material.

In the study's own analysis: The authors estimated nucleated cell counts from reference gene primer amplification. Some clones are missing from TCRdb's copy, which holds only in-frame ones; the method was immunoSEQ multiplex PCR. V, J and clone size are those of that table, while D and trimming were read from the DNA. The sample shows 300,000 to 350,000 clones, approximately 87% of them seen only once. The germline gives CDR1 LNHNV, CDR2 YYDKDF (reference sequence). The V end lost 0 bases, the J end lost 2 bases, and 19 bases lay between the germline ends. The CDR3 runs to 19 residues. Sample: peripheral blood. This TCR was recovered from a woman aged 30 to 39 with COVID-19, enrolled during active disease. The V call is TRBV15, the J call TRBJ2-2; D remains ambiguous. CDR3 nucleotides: TGTGCCACCAGCAGAGATCGCTACAGTGACCCCTCAAACACCGGGGAGCTGTTTTTT. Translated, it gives CATSRDRYSDPSNTGELFF. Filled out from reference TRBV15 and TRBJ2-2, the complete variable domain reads DAMVIQNPRYQVTQFGKPVTLSCSQTLNHNVMYWYQQKSSQAPKLLFHYYDKDFNNEADTPDNFQSRRPNTSFCFLDIRSPGLGDTAMYLCATSRDRYSDPSNTGELFFGEGSRLTVL.